This T cell receptor beta chain emerged from a study of CD8+CD57+ T cells in acquired aplastic anemia. Study-wide context: Mean DNA quantity obtained from sorted CD4+ and CD8+ cells was approximately 3 ug.

Broader study findings: Common to patients and controls were twenty-nine CD8+ CDR3 sequences. Patients did not significantly differ from controls in CD8+ Simpson's diversity.

On this clonotype: Its target is not known.

Selection for sequencing was limited to patients who had shown CD8+CD57+ cell expansion by flow cytometry. Trimming removed 6 bases at V and 4 bases at J, with 12 bases between. This CDR3 spans 13 amino acids. Germline V CDR1 and CDR2: MGHDK, SYGVNS. For CDR3 and TCR beta VDJ profiling, genomic DNA was the template used. One entry per CDR3 protein results from TCRdb running MiXCR on the reads. The sample shows about 250,000 distinct CDR3 sequences, approximately 50% of them seen only once. The rearrangement joins TRBV25-1 to TRBJ1-2, with D uncertain. Specimen: sorted CD4+, CD8+, or CD8+CD57+ T cells (not recorded which) from PBMCs. This TCR was sampled from a human donor with aplastic anemia. This CDR3 is CASRFQVLYGYTF. CDR3 bases: TGTGCCAGCAGATTCCAGGTACTCTATGGCTACACCTTC.